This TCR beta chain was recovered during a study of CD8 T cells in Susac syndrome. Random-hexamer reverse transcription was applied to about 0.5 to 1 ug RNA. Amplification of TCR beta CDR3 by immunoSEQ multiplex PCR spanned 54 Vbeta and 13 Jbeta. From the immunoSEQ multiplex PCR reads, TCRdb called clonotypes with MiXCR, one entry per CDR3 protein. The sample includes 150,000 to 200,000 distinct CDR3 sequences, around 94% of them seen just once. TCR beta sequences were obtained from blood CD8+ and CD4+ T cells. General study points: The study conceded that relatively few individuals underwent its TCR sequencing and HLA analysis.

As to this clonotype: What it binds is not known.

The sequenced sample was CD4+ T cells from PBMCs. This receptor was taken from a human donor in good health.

CDR3 sequence reads: CASSPQTDRAGEAFF. The CDR3, as DNA: TGTGCCAGCAGCCCCCAAACGGACCGAGCTGGGGAAGCTTTCTTT. V is TRBV7-9 and J is TRBJ1-1, with D uncertain. V lost 5 bases, J lost 8 bases, and 21 bases lay in between. The CDR3 runs 15 residues. CDR1 SEHNR and CDR2 FQNEAQ come from the germline V gene (reference sequence).